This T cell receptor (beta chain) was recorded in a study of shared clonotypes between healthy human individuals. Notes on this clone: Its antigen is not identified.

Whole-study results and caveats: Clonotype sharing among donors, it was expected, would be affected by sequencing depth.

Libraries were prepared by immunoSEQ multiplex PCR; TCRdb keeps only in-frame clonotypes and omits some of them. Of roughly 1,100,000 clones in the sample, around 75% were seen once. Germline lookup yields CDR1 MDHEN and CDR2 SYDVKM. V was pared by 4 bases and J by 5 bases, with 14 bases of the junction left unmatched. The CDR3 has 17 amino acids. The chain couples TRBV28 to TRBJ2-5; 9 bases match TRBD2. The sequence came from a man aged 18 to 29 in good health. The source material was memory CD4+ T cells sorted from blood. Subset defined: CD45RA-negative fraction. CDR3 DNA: TGTGCCAGCAGTTCATCCCTTGGGGCGGGGGGGCCCGAGACCCAGTACTTC. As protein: CASSSSLGAGGPETQYF.